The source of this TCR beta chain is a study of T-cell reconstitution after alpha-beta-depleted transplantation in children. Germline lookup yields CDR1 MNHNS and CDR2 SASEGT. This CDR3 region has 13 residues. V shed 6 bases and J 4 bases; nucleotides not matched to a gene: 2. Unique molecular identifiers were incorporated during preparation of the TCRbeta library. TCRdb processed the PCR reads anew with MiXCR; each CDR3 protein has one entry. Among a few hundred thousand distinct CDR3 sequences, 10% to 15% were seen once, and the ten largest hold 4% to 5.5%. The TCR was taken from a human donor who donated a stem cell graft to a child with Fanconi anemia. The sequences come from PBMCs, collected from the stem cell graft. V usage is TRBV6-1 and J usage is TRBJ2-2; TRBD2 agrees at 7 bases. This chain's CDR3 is CASSTSATGELFF. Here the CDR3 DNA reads TGTGCCAGCAGCACTAGCGCCACCGGGGAGCTGTTTTTT.